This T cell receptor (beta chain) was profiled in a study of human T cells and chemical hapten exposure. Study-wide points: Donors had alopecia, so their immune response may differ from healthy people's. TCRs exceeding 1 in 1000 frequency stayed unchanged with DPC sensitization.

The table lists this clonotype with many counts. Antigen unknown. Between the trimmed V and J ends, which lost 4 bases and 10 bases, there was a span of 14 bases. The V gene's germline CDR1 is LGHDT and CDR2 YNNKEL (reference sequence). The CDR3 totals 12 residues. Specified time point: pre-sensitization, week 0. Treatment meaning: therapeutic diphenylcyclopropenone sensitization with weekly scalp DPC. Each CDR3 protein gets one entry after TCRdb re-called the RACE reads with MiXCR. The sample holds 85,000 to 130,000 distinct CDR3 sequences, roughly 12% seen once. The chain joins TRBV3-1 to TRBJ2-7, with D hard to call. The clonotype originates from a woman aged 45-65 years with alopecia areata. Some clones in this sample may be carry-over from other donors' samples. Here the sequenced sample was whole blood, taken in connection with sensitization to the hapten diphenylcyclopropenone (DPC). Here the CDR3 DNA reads TGTGCCAGCAGCCCCCCCGGCAGGAGACAGTACTTC. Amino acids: CASSPPGRRQYF.